This TCR beta chain was sequenced during a study of T cells in localized non-small cell lung cancer. Germline lookup yields CDR1 SGHVS and CDR2 FNYEAQ. Trimming took 1 base from V and 6 from J, leaving 17 bases between them. The CDR3 loop spans 16 amino acids. Details on this clone: Antigen unknown.

Study-level results: A raised T cell density in blood coincided with lengthier overall survival. Sequencing was restricted to one tumor region; therefore, heterogeneity remains possible. Of the top 100 tumor clones, median around 62 were in adjacent lung, some 30 among its top 100. Uninvolved adjacent lung showed the highest T cell clonality, exceeding tumor.

Only in-frame clones appear in the TCRdb table, and some are missing; sequencing was by immunoSEQ multiplex PCR. The data hold 20,000 to 25,000 clones, with approximately 88% observed a single time. The sequence was obtained from a woman aged 35 to 75 with stage III lung adenocarcinoma. This chain uses TRBV7-6 with TRBJ2-3, with D hard to call. Sample: peripheral blood mononuclear cells, taken before any cancer treatment. CDR3 nucleotide sequence: TGTGCCAGCAGCTTAGGATCGGGTCCCGCAGGTGATACGCAGTATTTT. It yields the protein CASSLGSGPAGDTQYF.